The text below deals with one TCR beta chain. What it binds is not known. This CDR3 spans 15 amino acids. CDR1 DFQATT and CDR2 SNEGSKA come from the germline V gene (reference sequence). Trimming took 3 bases from V and 2 from J; bases not matched to a gene: 5. The sample originates from a study of T-cell reconstitution after alpha-beta-depleted transplantation in children. Whole-study findings and limits: Expanded graft clones numbering several hundred reportedly gave rise to alpha-beta T cells about two months after transplant. Surviving recipient cells, namely T cells and thymic progenitors, were the source of high day-60 TCRbeta diversity in some patients. T cells produced anew were the main source of T-cell counts and diversity one year after transplant.

Unique molecular identifiers were used to barcode this TCRbeta library. TCRdb re-called the PCR reads through MiXCR, storing one row per CDR3 protein. The sample records about 980,000 distinct CDR3 sequences, around 30% being singletons. The TCR originated in a boy younger than two who had a stem cell transplant for SCID, so the T cells may come from the graft donor. The chain couples TRBV20-1 to TRBJ2-3; 10 bases are shared with TRBD2. The sequencing here drew on PBMCs, mostly from graft donor cells, taken 360 days after TCRalphabeta/CD19-depleted stem cell transplant. The CDR3 bases are TGCAGTGCTAGCCCACTAGCGGGGAACACAGATACGCAGTATTTT. This gives the protein CSASPLAGNTDTQYF.